This T cell receptor beta chain was observed in a study of blood T cell repertoires in COVID-19. Study overall: The cDNA or gDNA used as material had been derived from T cells, B-cell-depleted T cells, or PBMCs.

Contact with a PCR-confirmed or clinician-diagnosed COVID-19 case occurred within 2 weeks of entry. Germline assignment: CDR1 SGHRS and CDR2 YFSETQ. Trimming took 1 base from V and 2 from J; bases not matched to a gene: 5. The CDR3 runs 16 residues. Some clones are missing from TCRdb's copy, which holds only in-frame ones; the method was immunoSEQ multiplex PCR. Of hundreds of thousands of clones listed, 82% are singletons. This rearrangement joins TRBV5-1 to TRBJ2-2, with 7 bases that match TRBD2. This clonotype was obtained from a middle-aged man who had been exposed to COVID-19. Sequencing was done on a sample of PBMCs or T cells enriched from blood (not recorded which). The CDR3 nucleotides are TGCGCCAGCAGCTTGAATGGAGCGGGAAACACCGGGGAGCTGTTTTTT. This encodes CASSLNGAGNTGELFF.